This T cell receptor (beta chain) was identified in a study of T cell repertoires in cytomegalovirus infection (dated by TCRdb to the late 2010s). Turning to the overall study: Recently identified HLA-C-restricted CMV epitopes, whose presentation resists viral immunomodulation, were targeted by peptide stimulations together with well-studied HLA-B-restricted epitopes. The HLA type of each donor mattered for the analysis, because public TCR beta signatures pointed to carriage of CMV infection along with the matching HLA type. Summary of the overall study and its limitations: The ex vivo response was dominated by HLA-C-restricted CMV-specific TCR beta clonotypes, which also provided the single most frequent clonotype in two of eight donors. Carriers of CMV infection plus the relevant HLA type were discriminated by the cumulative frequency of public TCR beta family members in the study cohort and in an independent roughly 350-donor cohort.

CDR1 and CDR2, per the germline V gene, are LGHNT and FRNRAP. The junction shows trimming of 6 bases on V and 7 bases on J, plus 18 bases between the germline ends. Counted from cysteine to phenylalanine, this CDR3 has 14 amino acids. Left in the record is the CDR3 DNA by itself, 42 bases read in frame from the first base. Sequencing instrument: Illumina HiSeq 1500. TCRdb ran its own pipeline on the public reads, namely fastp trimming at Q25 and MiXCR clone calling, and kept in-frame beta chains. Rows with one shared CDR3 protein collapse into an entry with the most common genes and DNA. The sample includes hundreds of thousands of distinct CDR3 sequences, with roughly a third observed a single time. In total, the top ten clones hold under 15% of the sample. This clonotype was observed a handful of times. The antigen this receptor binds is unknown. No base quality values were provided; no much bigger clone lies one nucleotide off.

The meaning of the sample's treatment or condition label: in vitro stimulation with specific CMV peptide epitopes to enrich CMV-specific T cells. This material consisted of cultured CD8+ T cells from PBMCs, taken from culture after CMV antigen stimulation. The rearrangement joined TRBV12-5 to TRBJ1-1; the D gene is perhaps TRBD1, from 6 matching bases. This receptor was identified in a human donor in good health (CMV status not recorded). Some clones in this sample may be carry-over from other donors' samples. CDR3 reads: CASGYKGGRSEAFF. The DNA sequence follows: TGTGCTAGTGGCTACAAGGGGGGGCGGAGTGAAGCTTTCTTT.